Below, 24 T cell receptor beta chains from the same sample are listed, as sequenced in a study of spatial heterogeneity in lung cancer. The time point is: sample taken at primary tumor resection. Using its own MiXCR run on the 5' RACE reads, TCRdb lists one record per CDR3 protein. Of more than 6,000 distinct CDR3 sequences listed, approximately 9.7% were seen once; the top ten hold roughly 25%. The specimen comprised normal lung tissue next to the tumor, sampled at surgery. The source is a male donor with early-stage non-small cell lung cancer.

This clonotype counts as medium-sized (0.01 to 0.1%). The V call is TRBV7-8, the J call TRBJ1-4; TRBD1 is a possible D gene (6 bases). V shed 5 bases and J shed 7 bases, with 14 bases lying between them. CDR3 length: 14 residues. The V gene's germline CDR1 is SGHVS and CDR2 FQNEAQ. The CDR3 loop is CASSRRGAGEKLFF. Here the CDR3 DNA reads TGTGCCAGCAGCCGTCGGGGGGCCGGTGAAAAACTGTTTTTT.

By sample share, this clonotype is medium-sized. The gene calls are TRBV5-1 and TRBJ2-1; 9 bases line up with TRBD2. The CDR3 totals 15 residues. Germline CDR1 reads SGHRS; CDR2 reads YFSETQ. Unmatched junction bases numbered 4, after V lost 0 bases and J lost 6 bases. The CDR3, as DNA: TGCGCCAGCAGCTTGGAGTCTAGCGGGATCAATGAGCAGTTCTTC. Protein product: CASSLESSGINEQFF.

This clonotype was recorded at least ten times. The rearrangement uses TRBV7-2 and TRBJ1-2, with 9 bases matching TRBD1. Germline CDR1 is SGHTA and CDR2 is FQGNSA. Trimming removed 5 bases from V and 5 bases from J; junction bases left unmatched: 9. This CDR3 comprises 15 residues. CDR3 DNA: TGTGCCAGCAGCCCCACAGCTGGACAGGGGTATGGCTACACCTTC. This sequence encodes CASSPTAGQGYGYTF.

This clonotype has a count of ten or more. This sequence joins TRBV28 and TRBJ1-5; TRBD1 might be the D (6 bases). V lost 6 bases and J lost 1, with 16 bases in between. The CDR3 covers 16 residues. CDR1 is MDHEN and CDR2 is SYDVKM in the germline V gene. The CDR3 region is CASSIQGRMSNQPQHF. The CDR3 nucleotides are TGTGCCAGCAGCATTCAGGGGAGAATGAGCAATCAGCCCCAGCATTTT.

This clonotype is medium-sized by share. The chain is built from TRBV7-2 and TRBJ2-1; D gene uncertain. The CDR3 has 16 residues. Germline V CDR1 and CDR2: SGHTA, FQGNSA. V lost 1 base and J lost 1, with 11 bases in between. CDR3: CASSLEGGVSYNEQFF. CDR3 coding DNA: TGTGCCAGCAGCTTAGAAGGTGGGGTATCCTACAATGAGCAGTTCTTC.

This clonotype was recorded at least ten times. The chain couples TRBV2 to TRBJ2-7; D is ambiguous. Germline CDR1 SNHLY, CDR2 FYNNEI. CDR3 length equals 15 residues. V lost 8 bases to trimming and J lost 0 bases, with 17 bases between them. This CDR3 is CASLALETRSYEQYF. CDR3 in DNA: TGTGCCAGCTTGGCCCTCGAGACACGCTCCTACGAGCAGTACTTC.

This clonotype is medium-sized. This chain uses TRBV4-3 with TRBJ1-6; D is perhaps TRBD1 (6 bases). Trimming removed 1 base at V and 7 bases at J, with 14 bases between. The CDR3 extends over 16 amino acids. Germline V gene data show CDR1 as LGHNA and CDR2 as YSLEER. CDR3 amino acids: CASSQGPGEVNSPLHF. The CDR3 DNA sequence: TGCGCCAGCAGCCAAGGTCCAGGGGAAGTGAATTCACCCCTCCACTTT.

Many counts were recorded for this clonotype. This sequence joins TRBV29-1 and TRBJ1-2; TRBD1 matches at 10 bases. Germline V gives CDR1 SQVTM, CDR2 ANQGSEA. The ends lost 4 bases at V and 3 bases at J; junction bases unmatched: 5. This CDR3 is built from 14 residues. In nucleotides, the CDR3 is TGCAGCGTTGGGGGGACAGGGGACTACTATGGCTACACCTTC. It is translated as CSVGGTGDYYGYTF.

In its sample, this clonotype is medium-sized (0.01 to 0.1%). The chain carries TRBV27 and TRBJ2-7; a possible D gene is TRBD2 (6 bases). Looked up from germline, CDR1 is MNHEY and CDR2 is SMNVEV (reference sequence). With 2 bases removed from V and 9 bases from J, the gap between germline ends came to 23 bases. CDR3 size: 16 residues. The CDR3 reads CASSLNLGGQADGQYF. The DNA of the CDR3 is TGTGCCAGCAGTTTAAACCTTGGAGGGCAGGCCGATGGGCAGTACTTC.

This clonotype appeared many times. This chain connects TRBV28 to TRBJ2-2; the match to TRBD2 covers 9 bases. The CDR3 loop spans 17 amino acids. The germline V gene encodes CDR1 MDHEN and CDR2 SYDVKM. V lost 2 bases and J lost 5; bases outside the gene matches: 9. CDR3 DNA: TGTGCCAGCAGTTTAATTGGCGGGAGGGCCGGGACCGGGGAGCTGTTTTTT. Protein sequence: CASSLIGGRAGTGELFF.

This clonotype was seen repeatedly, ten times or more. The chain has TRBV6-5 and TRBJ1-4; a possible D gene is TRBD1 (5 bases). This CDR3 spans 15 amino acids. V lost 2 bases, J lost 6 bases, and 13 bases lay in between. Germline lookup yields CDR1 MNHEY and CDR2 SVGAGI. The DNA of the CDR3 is TGTGCCAGCAGTTACGGCGGGGCAGTGGATGAAAAACTGTTTTTT. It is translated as CASSYGGAVDEKLFF.

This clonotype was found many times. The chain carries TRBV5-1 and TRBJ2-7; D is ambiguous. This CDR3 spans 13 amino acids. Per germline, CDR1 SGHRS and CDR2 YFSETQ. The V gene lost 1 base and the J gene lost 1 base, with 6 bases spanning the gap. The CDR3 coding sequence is TGCGCCAGCAGCTTGCAGAGATCCTACGAGCAGTACTTC. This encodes CASSLQRSYEQYF.

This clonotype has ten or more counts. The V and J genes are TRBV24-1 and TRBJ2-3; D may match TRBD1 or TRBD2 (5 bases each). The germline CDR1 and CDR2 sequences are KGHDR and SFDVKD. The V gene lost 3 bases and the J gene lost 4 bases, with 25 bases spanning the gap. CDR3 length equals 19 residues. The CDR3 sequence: CATSDTTWDGKGRPDTQYF. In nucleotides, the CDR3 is TGTGCCACCAGTGATACCACCTGGGACGGGAAGGGCAGGCCAGATACGCAGTATTTT.

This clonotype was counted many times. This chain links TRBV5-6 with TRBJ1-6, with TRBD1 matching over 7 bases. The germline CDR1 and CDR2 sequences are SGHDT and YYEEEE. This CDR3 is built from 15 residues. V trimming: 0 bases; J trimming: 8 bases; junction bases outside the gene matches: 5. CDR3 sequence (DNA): TGTGCCAGCAGCTTGGCCCAGGGGGTGGATTCACCCCTCCACTTT. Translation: CASSLAQGVDSPLHF.

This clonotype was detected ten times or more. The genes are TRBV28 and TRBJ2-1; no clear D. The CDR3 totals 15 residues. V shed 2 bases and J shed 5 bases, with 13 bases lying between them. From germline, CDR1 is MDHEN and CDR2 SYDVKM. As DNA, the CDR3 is TGTGCCAGCAGTTTAAATTGGGGTAGAAACAATGAGCAGTTCTTC. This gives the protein CASSLNWGRNNEQFF.

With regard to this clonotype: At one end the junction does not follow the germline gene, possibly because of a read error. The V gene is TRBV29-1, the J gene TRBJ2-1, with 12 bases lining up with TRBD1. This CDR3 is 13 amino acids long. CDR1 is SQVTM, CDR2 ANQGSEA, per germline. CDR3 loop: CSVQPGQGAYEQF. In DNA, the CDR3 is TGCAGCGTGCAACCGGGACAGGGGGCGTATGAGCAGTTC.

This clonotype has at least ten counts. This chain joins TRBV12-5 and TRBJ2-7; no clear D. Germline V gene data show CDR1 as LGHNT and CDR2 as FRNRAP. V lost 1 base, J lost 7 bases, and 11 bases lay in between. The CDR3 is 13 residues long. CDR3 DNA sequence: TGTGCTAGTGGTTTGGAGGCGCCATGGGAGCAGTACTTC. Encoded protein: CASGLEAPWEQYF.

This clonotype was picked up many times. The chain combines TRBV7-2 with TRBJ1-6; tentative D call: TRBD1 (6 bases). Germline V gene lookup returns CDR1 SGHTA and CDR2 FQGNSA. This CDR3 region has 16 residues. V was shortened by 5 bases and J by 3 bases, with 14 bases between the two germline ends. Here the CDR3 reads CASSPSGGGYNSPLHF. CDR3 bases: TGTGCCAGCAGCCCGTCTGGAGGGGGCTATAATTCACCCCTCCACTTT.

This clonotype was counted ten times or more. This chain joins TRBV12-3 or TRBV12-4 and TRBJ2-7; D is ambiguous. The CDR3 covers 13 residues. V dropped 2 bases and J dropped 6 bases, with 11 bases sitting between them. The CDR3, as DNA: TGTGCCAGCAGTTTATTAGAGATCGGCGAGCAGTACTTC. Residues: CASSLLEIGEQYF.

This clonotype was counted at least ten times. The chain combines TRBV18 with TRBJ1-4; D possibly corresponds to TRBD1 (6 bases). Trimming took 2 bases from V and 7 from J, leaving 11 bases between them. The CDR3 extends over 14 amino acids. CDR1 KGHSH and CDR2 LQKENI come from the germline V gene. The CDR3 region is CASSPTGKREKLFF. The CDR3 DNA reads TGTGCCAGCTCACCAACAGGGAAGCGTGAAAAACTGTTTTTT. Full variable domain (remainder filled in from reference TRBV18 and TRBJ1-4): NAGVMQNPRHLVRRRGQEARLRCSPMKGHSHVYWYRQLPEEGLKFMVYLQKENIIDESGMPKERFSAEFPKEGPSILRIQQVVRGDSAAYFCASSPTGKREKLFFGSGTQLSVL.

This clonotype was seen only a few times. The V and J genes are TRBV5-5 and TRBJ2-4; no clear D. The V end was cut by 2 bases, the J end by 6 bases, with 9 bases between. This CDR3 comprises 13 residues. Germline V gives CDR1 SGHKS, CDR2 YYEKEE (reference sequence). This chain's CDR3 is CASSFPATNIQYF. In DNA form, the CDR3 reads TGTGCCAGCAGCTTCCCGGCAACAAACATTCAGTACTTC.

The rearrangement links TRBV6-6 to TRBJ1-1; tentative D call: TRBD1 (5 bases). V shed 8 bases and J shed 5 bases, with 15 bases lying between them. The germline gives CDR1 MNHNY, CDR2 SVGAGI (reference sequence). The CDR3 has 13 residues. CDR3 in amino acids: CASRQQLGTEAFF. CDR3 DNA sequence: TGTGCCAGCCGACAGCAGCTAGGGACTGAAGCTTTCTTT.

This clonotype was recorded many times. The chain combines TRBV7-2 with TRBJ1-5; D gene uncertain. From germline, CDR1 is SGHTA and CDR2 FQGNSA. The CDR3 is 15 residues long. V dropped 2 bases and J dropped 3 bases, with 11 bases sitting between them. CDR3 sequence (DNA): TGTGCCAGCAGCTTACGCGGAGACCTCAATCAGCCCCAGCATTTT. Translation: CASSLRGDLNQPQHF.

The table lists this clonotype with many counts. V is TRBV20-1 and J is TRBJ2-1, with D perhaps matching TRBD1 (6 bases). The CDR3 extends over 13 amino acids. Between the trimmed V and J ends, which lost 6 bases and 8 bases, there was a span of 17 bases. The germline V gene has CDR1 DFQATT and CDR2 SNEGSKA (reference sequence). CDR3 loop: CSAWGPQQYEQFF. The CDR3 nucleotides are TGCAGTGCCTGGGGGCCCCAGCAGTATGAGCAGTTCTTC.